This T cell receptor (beta chain) is from a study of neurological immune-mediated disorders. Study results and limitations: None of the CDR3 amino acid sequences in expanded clones turned up in more than one subject, which points to private repertoires in all groups.

This clonotype was seen at least ten times. Its antigen is still unknown. J lost 2 bases, V lost 3 bases, and 2 bases had no gene match. CDR1 is DFQATT and CDR2 is SNEGSKA in the germline V gene (reference sequence). CDR3 length equals 14 residues. Where libraries were unsorted, they were derived from 2 million PBMCs stored at -80 degrees C. The authors made cDNA by 5'RACE with 10-nucleotide random UMIs. TCRdb analysed the 5' RACE reads with MiXCR anew, one entry per CDR3 protein. The sample includes 30,000 to 45,000 distinct CDR3 sequences, about a tenth of them seen just once. The receptor comes from a woman aged 25-40 years with HTLV-1-associated myelopathy (HAM/TSP). What was sequenced was PBMCs. The chain recombines TRBV20-1 with TRBJ2-3, with 10 positions matching TRBD1. CDR3 protein: CSASGTGDTDTQYF. CDR3 DNA sequence: TGCAGTGCTAGCGGGACAGGGGACACAGATACGCAGTATTTT.